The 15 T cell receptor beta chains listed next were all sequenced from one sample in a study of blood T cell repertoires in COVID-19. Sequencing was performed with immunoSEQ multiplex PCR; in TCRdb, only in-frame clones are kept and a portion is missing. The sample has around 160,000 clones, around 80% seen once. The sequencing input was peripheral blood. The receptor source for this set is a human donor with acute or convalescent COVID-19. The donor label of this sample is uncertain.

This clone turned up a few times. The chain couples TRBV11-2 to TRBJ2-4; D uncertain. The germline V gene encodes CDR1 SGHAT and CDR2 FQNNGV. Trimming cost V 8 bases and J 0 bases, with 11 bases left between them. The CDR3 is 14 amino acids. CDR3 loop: CASAPKEAKNIQYF. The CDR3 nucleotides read TGTGCCAGCGCGCCGAAAGAAGCCAAAAACATTCAGTACTTC.

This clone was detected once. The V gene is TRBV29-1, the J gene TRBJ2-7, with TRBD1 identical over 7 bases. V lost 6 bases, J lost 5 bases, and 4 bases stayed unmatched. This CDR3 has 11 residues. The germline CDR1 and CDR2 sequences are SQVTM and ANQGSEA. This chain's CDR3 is CSVSQGDEQYF. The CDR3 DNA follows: TGCAGCGTCTCTCAGGGGGACGAGCAGTACTTC.

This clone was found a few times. CDR3 sequence (DNA): TGTGCCAGCAGCTTAGATCAGGGCGGAAACAATGAGCAGTTCTTC. Amino acid sequence: CASSLDQGGNNEQFF. The rearrangement joins TRBV11-3 to TRBJ2-1; possible D gene TRBD1, 5 bases. Trimming took 0 bases from V and 5 from J, leaving 11 bases between them. CDR3 size: 15 residues. The V gene's germline CDR1 is SGHNT and CDR2 YENEEA. Full variable domain (rest looked up from reference TRBV11-3 and TRBJ2-1): EAGVVQSPRYKIIEKKQPVAFWCNPISGHNTLYWYLQNLGQGPELLIRYENEEAVDDSQLPKDRFSAERLKGVDSTLKIQPAELGDSAVYLCASSLDQGGNNEQFFGPGTRLTVL.

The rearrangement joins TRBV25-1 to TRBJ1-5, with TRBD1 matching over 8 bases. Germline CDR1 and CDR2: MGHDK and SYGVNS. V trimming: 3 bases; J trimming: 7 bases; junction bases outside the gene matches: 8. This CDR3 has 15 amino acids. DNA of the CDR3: TGTGCCAGCAGTGAGGCCAGGGGGCAGGGACAGCCCCAGCATTTT. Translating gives CASSEARGQGQPQHF.

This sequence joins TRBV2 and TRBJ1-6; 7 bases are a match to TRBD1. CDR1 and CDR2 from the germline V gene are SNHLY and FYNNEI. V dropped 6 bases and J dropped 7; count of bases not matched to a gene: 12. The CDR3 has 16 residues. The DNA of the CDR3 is TGTGCCAGCAGGGAGAACAGGGGAGCTCTAAATTCACCCCTCCACTTT. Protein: CASRENRGALNSPLHF.

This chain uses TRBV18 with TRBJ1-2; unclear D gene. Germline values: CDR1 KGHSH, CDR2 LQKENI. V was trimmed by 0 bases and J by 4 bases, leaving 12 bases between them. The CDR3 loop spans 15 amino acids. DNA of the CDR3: TGTGCCAGCTCACCACCTGAGGGAATGGGCTATGGCTACACCTTC. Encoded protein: CASSPPEGMGYGYTF.

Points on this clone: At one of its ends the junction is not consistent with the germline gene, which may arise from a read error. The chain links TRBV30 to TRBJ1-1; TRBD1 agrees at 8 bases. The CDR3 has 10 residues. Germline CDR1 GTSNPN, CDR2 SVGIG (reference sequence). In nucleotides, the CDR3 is TGTGCCTGGGGAAACGGGTGGGACAGGTTT. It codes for CAWGNGWDRF.

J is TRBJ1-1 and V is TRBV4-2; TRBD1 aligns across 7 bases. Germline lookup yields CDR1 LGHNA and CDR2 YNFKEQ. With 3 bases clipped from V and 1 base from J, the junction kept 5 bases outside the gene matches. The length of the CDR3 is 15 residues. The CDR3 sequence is CASSQTGYQNTEAFF. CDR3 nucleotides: TGTGCCAGCAGCCAGACAGGGTATCAGAACACTGAAGCTTTCTTT.

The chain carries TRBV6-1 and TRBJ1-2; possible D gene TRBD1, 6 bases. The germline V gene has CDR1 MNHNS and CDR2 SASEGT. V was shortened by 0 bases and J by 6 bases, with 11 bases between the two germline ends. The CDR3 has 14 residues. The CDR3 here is CASSEAWKGDGYTF. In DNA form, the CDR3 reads TGTGCCAGCAGTGAAGCCTGGAAGGGGGATGGCTACACCTTC.

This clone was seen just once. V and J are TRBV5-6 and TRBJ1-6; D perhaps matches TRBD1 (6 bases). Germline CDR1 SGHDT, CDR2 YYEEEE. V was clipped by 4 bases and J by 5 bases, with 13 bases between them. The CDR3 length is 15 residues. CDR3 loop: CASSRGGLNNSPLHF. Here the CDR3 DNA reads TGTGCCAGCAGCCGAGGGGGTCTAAATAATTCACCCCTCCACTTT.

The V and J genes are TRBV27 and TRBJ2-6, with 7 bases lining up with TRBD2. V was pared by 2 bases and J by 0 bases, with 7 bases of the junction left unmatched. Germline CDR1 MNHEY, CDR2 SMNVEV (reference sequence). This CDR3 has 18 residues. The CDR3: CASSLTPPGGSGANVLTF. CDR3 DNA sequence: TGTGCCAGCAGTTTAACGCCCCCGGGGGGCTCTGGGGCCAACGTCCTGACTTTC.

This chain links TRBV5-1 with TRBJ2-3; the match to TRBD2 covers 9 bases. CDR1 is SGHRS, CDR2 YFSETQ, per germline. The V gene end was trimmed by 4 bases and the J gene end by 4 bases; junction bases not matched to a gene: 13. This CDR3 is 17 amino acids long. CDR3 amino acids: CASSRGGRGGPPDTQYF. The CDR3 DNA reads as TGCGCCAGCAGCAGAGGAGGGCGGGGGGGCCCCCCAGATACGCAGTATTTT.

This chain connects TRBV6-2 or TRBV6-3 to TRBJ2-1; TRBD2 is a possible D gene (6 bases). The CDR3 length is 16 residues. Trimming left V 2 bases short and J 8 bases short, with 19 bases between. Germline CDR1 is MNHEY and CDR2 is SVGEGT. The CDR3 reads CASSYPTTRPTDEQFF. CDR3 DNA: TGTGCCAGCAGTTACCCCACGACTAGGCCCACTGATGAGCAGTTCTTC.

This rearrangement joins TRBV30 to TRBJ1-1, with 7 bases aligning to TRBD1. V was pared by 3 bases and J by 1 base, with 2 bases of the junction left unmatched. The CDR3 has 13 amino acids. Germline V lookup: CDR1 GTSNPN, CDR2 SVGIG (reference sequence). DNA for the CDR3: TGTGCCTGGAGAAGGACAGGGAACACTGAAGCTTTCTTT. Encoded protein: CAWRRTGNTEAFF.

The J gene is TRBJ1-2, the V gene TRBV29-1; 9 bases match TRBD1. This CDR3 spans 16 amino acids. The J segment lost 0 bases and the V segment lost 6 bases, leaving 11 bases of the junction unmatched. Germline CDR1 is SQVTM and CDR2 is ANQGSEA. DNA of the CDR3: TGCAGCGTCCCCCGGGGACAGGGAGAATCTAACTATGGCTACACCTTC. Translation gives CSVPRGQGESNYGYTF.